Listed below are T cell receptor beta chains from one sample, sequenced in a study of cytomegalovirus exposure and HLA in healthy donors. Sequencing used immunoSEQ multiplex PCR; TCRdb keeps in-frame clones, though not all of them. This table holds over 65,000 clones, roughly 75% found once. Sequencing used PBMCs. These receptors all come from a woman aged 30 to 39 in good health and CMV-seropositive. Each CDR3 is given with its conserved first and last residue. Each record gives: V gene, J gene, CDR3 protein.

>TRBV6-6|TRBJ2-7
CASNEVPYEQYF
>TRBV10-1|TRBJ2-7
CASSRDAASSYEQYF
>TRBV5-6|TRBJ1-1
CASSYPTGGNTEAFF
>TRBV28|TRBJ1-2
CASSLRDRWEGGYTF
>TRBV13|TRBJ2-1
CASSDVAGGPDNEQFF
>TRBV18|TRBJ1-5
CASSPGTGGRQPQHF
>TRBV4-2|TRBJ2-2
CASSQEGTGVGTGELFF
>TRBV2|TRBJ2-2
CASGLGGNTGELFF
>TRBV5-1|TRBJ2-5
CASSLSGTSQETQYF
>TRBV6-5|TRBJ1-4
CASSYKGPPEKLFF